This is a list of T cell receptor beta chains from one sample in a study of patients and donors after allogeneic stem cell transplantation. TCRdb analysed the RT-PCR reads with MiXCR anew, one entry per CDR3 protein. The sample has about 410,000 distinct CDR3 sequences, 16% seen once. Sequences were obtained from blood, either unsorted or a sorted T cell fraction (not recorded which). These receptors all come from a human donor who was either an allogeneic HSCT recipient or a stem cell or donor lymphocyte infusion donor (not recorded which). It is not recorded whose cells these are; they may come from a transplant donor. CDR3s include the opening cysteine and the closing phenylalanine or tryptophan. D genes are given only for firm matches. A row's size may be missing; if present it is once, few, many or a size class.

d_call: .; j_call: TRBJ1-6; v_call: TRBV4-3; clone_size: .; cdr3_nt: TGCGCCAGCAGCCAAGATTTAGGCATCTATAATTCACCCCTCCACTTT; cdr3_aa: CASSQDLGIYNSPLHF
d_call: TRBD1; j_call: TRBJ2-1; v_call: TRBV5-1; clone_size: few; cdr3_nt: TGCGCCAGCAGCTCCGGGACAGGGGTAACAGTGGAGCAGTTCTTC; cdr3_aa: CASSSGTGVTVEQFF
d_call: TRBD2; j_call: TRBJ2-5; v_call: TRBV20-1; clone_size: .; cdr3_nt: TGCAGTGCTAGAGATAGGGGACTAGCGGGAGGGCCAGGGACCCAGTACTTC; cdr3_aa: CSARDRGLAGGPGTQYF
d_call: .; j_call: TRBJ2-2; v_call: TRBV21-1; clone_size: .; cdr3_nt: TGTGCCAGCAGCAATCACCCTCCCCCCGACCGGGACAGGAGAAACACCGGGGAGCTGTTTTTT; cdr3_aa: CASSNHPPPDRDRRNTGELFF
d_call: TRBD1; j_call: TRBJ1-1; v_call: TRBV3-1; clone_size: .; cdr3_nt: TGTGCCAGCAGCCAACAACAGGGGGCTGAGGCTGAAGCTTTCTTT; cdr3_aa: CASSQQQGAEAEAFF
d_call: .; j_call: TRBJ1-1; v_call: TRBV29-1; clone_size: many; cdr3_nt: TGCAGCGTTGCGGGGAGGAACACTGAAGCTTTCTTT; cdr3_aa: CSVAGRNTEAFF
d_call: .; j_call: TRBJ2-5; v_call: TRBV29-1; clone_size: .; cdr3_nt: TGCAGCGTCGCTGTGTGGACACAAGAGACCCAGTACTTC; cdr3_aa: CSVAVWTQETQYF
d_call: .; j_call: TRBJ2-1; v_call: TRBV5-1; clone_size: .; cdr3_nt: TGCGCCAGCGGATTAGGGGACTCCTACAATGAGCAGTTCTTC; cdr3_aa: CASGLGDSYNEQFF
d_call: .; j_call: TRBJ1-5; v_call: TRBV20-1; clone_size: few; cdr3_nt: TGCAGTGCACGGACACCTAATCAGCCCCAGCATTTT; cdr3_aa: CSARTPNQPQHF
d_call: .; j_call: TRBJ1-2; v_call: TRBV5-8; clone_size: many; cdr3_nt: TGTGCCAGCAGCTTGGCCCGGACAGAGAACTATGGCTACACCTTC; cdr3_aa: CASSLARTENYGYTF
d_call: .; j_call: TRBJ2-1; v_call: TRBV6-2/TRBV6-3; clone_size: once; cdr3_nt: TGTGCCAGCAGACGGGGGGCCCGGGGCAATGAGCAGTTCTTC; cdr3_aa: CASRRGARGNEQFF
d_call: .; j_call: TRBJ2-7; v_call: TRBV7-9; clone_size: few; cdr3_nt: TGTGCCAGCAGCTTAGAGTCCTCCTGGGAGCAGTACTTC; cdr3_aa: CASSLESSWEQYF
d_call: TRBD1; j_call: TRBJ2-5; v_call: TRBV5-1; clone_size: few; cdr3_nt: TGCGCCAGCAGCTTGGATGGGACAGGGGATCTAGAGACCCAGTACTTC; cdr3_aa: CASSLDGTGDLETQYF
d_call: TRBD2; j_call: TRBJ2-1; v_call: TRBV20-1; clone_size: .; cdr3_nt: TGCAGTGCTAGAGTAATAGAGGGACTAGCGGGACGTATCTCCTACAATGAGCAGTTCTTC; cdr3_aa: CSARVIEGLAGRISYNEQFF
d_call: .; j_call: TRBJ2-5; v_call: TRBV20-1; clone_size: many; cdr3_nt: TGCAGTGCTAGAACGGCGGAGACCCAGTACTTC; cdr3_aa: CSARTAETQYF